This T cell receptor beta chain was identified during a study of monozygotic twins with inflammatory bowel disease. Notes on the study in general: There was no support for any single strong signal or clonotype associated with IBD.

The CDR3 runs 15 residues. CDR1 and CDR2 from the germline V gene are SGHRS and YFSETQ. A remark on this clonotype: The target antigen is unknown.

Two rounds of nested PCR, of around 15 and 9 cycles, were run on TCRalpha and TCRbeta cDNA. TCRdb reanalyzed the 5' RACE reads, giving one entry per CDR3 protein sequence and no DNA. In all, the sample yields 350,000 to 550,000 distinct CDR3 sequences. The source material was blood. The TCR sequence derives from a human donor with ulcerative colitis or Crohn's disease, or a healthy co-twin of an affected twin (not recorded which). V is TRBV5-1 and J is TRBJ2-3; TCRdb lists TRBD2, though no DNA is available to test this call. The CDR3 region is CASSRGGIGTDTQYF.